The rows below give T cell receptor beta chains drawn from one sample of a study of post-analysis software for immune sequencing data. In TCRdb, the PCR reads were re-called with MiXCR into one record per CDR3 protein. Of around 400,000 distinct CDR3 sequences in the sample, 30% to 45% were seen once. Sequencing was performed on blood. Receptors originate from a girl aged 2 to 10 with multiple sclerosis. Each CDR3 is given with its conserved first and last residue. D genes are given only for firm matches. A row's size may be missing; if present it is once, few, many or a size class.

len: 15; d_gene: TRBD2; j_gene: TRBJ2-7; abundance: -; v_gene: TRBV5-6; CDR3nt: TGTGCCAGCAGCGCGGGACTAGGGGGTTTTGGCGAGCAGTACTTC; CDR3aa: CASSAGLGGFGEQYF
len: 18; d_gene: TRBD2; j_gene: TRBJ2-5; abundance: few; v_gene: TRBV7-2; CDR3nt: TGTGCCAGCAGCTCCTCCGTGGGGGGGAGGGGTTACCAAGAGACCCAGTACTTC; CDR3aa: CASSSSVGGRGYQETQYF
len: 16; d_gene: -; j_gene: TRBJ2-3; abundance: few; v_gene: TRBV7-2; CDR3nt: TGTGCCAGCAGCTTACCGGGACCATCTAGGACAGATACGCAGTATTTT; CDR3aa: CASSLPGPSRTDTQYF
len: 15; d_gene: TRBD2; j_gene: TRBJ2-1; abundance: -; v_gene: TRBV2; CDR3nt: TGTGCCAGCAGTGAAGTTAGCGGGCGGTACAATGAGCAGTTCTTC; CDR3aa: CASSEVSGRYNEQFF
len: 12; d_gene: -; j_gene: TRBJ2-7; abundance: few; v_gene: TRBV12-3/TRBV12-4; CDR3nt: TGTGCCAGCAGCATGTATACCTACGAGCAGTACTTC; CDR3aa: CASSMYTYEQYF
len: 15; d_gene: TRBD2; j_gene: TRBJ2-1; abundance: many; v_gene: TRBV11-1; CDR3nt: TGTGCCAGCAGCTTACTAGCGGGGGGGCTGAATGAGCAGTTCTTC; CDR3aa: CASSLLAGGLNEQFF
len: 15; d_gene: -; j_gene: TRBJ2-5; abundance: -; v_gene: TRBV7-9; CDR3nt: TGTGCCAGCAGCTTATTAGGGGAGGAGAGGGAGACCCAGTACTTC; CDR3aa: CASSLLGEERETQYF
len: 15; d_gene: -; j_gene: TRBJ2-7; abundance: -; v_gene: TRBV9; CDR3nt: TGTGCCAGCAGCGGCTGCGACGGGGGCCCCTACGAGCAGTACTTC; CDR3aa: CASSGCDGGPYEQYF
len: 15; d_gene: -; j_gene: TRBJ2-1; abundance: few; v_gene: TRBV7-3; CDR3nt: TGTGCCAGCAGCTTATTCACGACAGATTACAATGAGCAGTTCTTC; CDR3aa: CASSLFTTDYNEQFF
len: 14; d_gene: -; j_gene: TRBJ1-5; abundance: few; v_gene: TRBV4-1; CDR3nt: TGCGCCAGCAGCCAAGTAAAGGGCAATCAGCCCCAGCATTTT; CDR3aa: CASSQVKGNQPQHF
len: 15; d_gene: -; j_gene: TRBJ2-1; abundance: few; v_gene: TRBV7-6; CDR3nt: TGTGCCAGCAGCTTTGAGCCCGGGCCGCTTAATGAGCAGTTCTTC; CDR3aa: CASSFEPGPLNEQFF
len: 14; d_gene: -; j_gene: TRBJ2-3; abundance: -; v_gene: TRBV28; CDR3nt: TGTGCCAGCCTATACCCGCCCGGGACAGATACGCAGTATTTT; CDR3aa: CASLYPPGTDTQYF
len: 14; d_gene: -; j_gene: TRBJ2-7; abundance: -; v_gene: TRBV29-1; CDR3nt: TGCAGCGTTGACGGAGGGAGAGGGCCCCTTGAGCAGTACTTC; CDR3aa: CSVDGGRGPLEQYF
len: 16; d_gene: TRBD1; j_gene: TRBJ2-7; abundance: -; v_gene: TRBV7-7; CDR3nt: TGTGCCAGCAGCTTAGGGGGACAGGGAGTATTGGGCGAGCAGTACTTC; CDR3aa: CASSLGGQGVLGEQYF
len: 13; d_gene: -; j_gene: TRBJ2-1; abundance: -; v_gene: TRBV29-1; CDR3nt: TGCAGCGTTGGGCAGGGTGTGGTGGATGAGCAGTTCTTC; CDR3aa: CSVGQGVVDEQFF
len: 15; d_gene: TRBD2; j_gene: TRBJ2-5; abundance: many; v_gene: TRBV20-1; CDR3nt: TGCAGTGCCCAAGGACTAGCGGGAGTTGAAGAGACCCAGTACTTC; CDR3aa: CSAQGLAGVEETQYF
len: 15; d_gene: TRBD2; j_gene: TRBJ2-5; abundance: -; v_gene: TRBV7-3; CDR3nt: TGTGCCAGCAGCGCGACTAGCGGGGGTTTTGAGACCCAGTACTTC; CDR3aa: CASSATSGGFETQYF
len: 16; d_gene: TRBD1; j_gene: TRBJ2-5; abundance: -; v_gene: TRBV18; CDR3nt: TGTGCCAGCTCAATCGTCGGGACAGCTGCCCAAGAGACCCAGTACTTC; CDR3aa: CASSIVGTAAQETQYF
len: 16; d_gene: -; j_gene: TRBJ1-2; abundance: few; v_gene: TRBV5-5; CDR3nt: TGTGCCAGCAGCATTAGATTACAGGGACCGATCTATGGCTACACCTTC; CDR3aa: CASSIRLQGPIYGYTF
len: 13; d_gene: -; j_gene: TRBJ2-3; abundance: -; v_gene: TRBV6-5; CDR3nt: TGTGCCAGCAGTTACTCGATGCCAGGTACGCAGTATTTT; CDR3aa: CASSYSMPGTQYF
len: 15; d_gene: -; j_gene: TRBJ2-7; abundance: few; v_gene: TRBV20-1; CDR3nt: TGCAGTGCTAATATCCGGGACCCGGGTACCTACGAGCAGTACTTC; CDR3aa: CSANIRDPGTYEQYF
len: 18; d_gene: -; j_gene: TRBJ2-1; abundance: -; v_gene: TRBV7-2; CDR3nt: TGTGCCAGCAGCTTAGCTGCGCCAGGGGTGGGTTCCTACAATGAGCAGTTCTTC; CDR3aa: CASSLAAPGVGSYNEQFF
len: 12; d_gene: -; j_gene: TRBJ1-1; abundance: -; v_gene: TRBV6-5; CDR3nt: TGTGCCAGTCTCGGTTGGGGCACTGAAGCTTTCTTT; CDR3aa: CASLGWGTEAFF
len: 12; d_gene: -; j_gene: TRBJ1-2; abundance: -; v_gene: TRBV29-1; CDR3nt: TGCAGCGTTGAAAGGACCGCTTTCGGCTACACCTTC; CDR3aa: CSVERTAFGYTF
len: 14; d_gene: TRBD2; j_gene: TRBJ2-7; abundance: -; v_gene: TRBV29-1; CDR3nt: TGCAGCGTGACACAAGGGACTAGCGGTTACGAGCAGTACTTC; CDR3aa: CSVTQGTSGYEQYF
len: 13; d_gene: -; j_gene: TRBJ1-2; abundance: -; v_gene: TRBV4-1; CDR3nt: TGCGCCAGCAGCCCTGTGGGCGCGGGAGGCTACACCTTC; CDR3aa: CASSPVGAGGYTF
len: 16; d_gene: TRBD2; j_gene: TRBJ2-5; abundance: -; v_gene: TRBV11-2; CDR3nt: TGTGCCAGCAGCTTAGCAGGGAGGGCCGAGGGGGAGACCCAGTACTTC; CDR3aa: CASSLAGRAEGETQYF
len: 17; d_gene: -; j_gene: TRBJ2-7; abundance: -; v_gene: TRBV18; CDR3nt: TGTGCCAGCTCACCCATTGAGGGTGCGCTGACATCCTACGAGCAGTACTTC; CDR3aa: CASSPIEGALTSYEQYF
len: 13; d_gene: TRBD1; j_gene: TRBJ2-5; abundance: many; v_gene: TRBV29-1; CDR3nt: TGCAGCGTTGAGGACAGGGTCCAAGAGACCCAGTACTTC; CDR3aa: CSVEDRVQETQYF
len: 12; d_gene: -; j_gene: TRBJ2-7; abundance: few; v_gene: TRBV20-1; CDR3nt: TGCAGTGCTAGAGGCTATTCGGGGGAGCAGTACTTC; CDR3aa: CSARGYSGEQYF
len: 17; d_gene: TRBD2; j_gene: TRBJ2-1; abundance: -; v_gene: TRBV27; CDR3nt: TGTGCCAGCAGTATCCTTCGACTAGCGGGATTGTACAATGAGCAGTTCTTC; CDR3aa: CASSILRLAGLYNEQFF
len: 14; d_gene: -; j_gene: TRBJ2-3; abundance: -; v_gene: TRBV6-6; CDR3nt: TGTGCCAGCAGTTACTCGAGCGCCACAGATACGCAGTATTTT; CDR3aa: CASSYSSATDTQYF